The 2 T cell receptor beta chains below were found in one sample sequenced in a study of identical twins (dated by TCRdb to about 2016). The method was 5' RACE. TCRdb names Illumina HiSeq 2000 as the instrument used. Starting from the raw public reads, TCRdb applied fastp trimming at Q25, assembled clones with MiXCR and retained in-frame beta chains. Each entry merges the rows of one CDR3 protein and shows their most common DNA and genes. Within this sample are approximately 300,000 distinct CDR3 sequences, with 9.5% of them counted one time only. The top ten hold roughly 6.4% of the sample. The data also belong to a second study, concerning yellow fever vaccine responses in identical twins.

The sequenced material came from CD8+ T cells sorted from blood. These receptors came from a woman under 30 in good health.

This clonotype was seen only a few times. One end of the junction does not line up with germline, which may come from a read error. The chain joins TRBV7-9 to TRBJ2-1; 10 positions match TRBD1. Germline V lookup: CDR1 SEHNR, CDR2 FQNEAQ (reference sequence). The CDR3 length is 12 residues. CDR3 sequence: CASSFFEDRGIF. The CDR3 DNA reads as TGTGCCAGCAGCTTTTTTGAGGACAGGGGGATCTTC.

A few counts support this clonotype. The chain uses TRBV20-1 and TRBJ2-7, with TRBD2 identical over 7 bases. V shed 1 base and J 2 bases; nucleotides not matched to a gene: 20. The CDR3 length is 19 residues. Germline V gene sequence: CDR1 DFQATT, CDR2 SNEGSKA (reference sequence). In DNA form, the CDR3 reads TGCAGTGCTAGAGCCTACCCCAAGTTCCCGGCTAGCGGAGCCTACGAGCAGTACTTC. This sequence encodes CSARAYPKFPASGAYEQYF.